This TCR beta chain comes out of a study of siplizumab effects on memory and regulatory T cells. Across the whole study: With siplizumab at around 1 ug/mL or without drug, mixed lymphocyte reactions were set up in pairs.

Some clones are missing from TCRdb's copy, which holds only in-frame ones; the method was immunoSEQ multiplex PCR. The sample lists 3,000 to 4,000 clones, 55% occurring once. Study-wide results and limits: Memory cells that were CD4+ and unstimulated gave rise to alloreactive sequences, which siplizumab significantly reduced. Unstimulated subsets captured only a minor fraction of alloreactive clones.

A note on this clone: Its antigen is not known.

Researchers maintained the mixed lymphocyte reaction cells in coculture at 37°C for five to six days. Source material: CFSE-low (dividing) CD8+ T cells sorted from an allogeneic mixed lymphocyte reaction. The sequence was obtained from a human donor in good health; the cells came from an allogeneic mixed lymphocyte reaction. Some clones in this sample may be carry-over from other donors' samples.

The CDR3 spells CASSWDRGRREQYF. The DNA of the CDR3 is TGTGCCAGCAGTTGGGACAGGGGGCGCCGCGAGCAGTACTTC. The chain combines TRBV27 with TRBJ2-7, with TRBD1 matching over 12 bases. V lost 4 bases, J lost 6 bases, and 4 bases stayed unmatched. The V gene's germline CDR1 is MNHEY and CDR2 SMNVEV (reference sequence). CDR3 length: 14 amino acids.